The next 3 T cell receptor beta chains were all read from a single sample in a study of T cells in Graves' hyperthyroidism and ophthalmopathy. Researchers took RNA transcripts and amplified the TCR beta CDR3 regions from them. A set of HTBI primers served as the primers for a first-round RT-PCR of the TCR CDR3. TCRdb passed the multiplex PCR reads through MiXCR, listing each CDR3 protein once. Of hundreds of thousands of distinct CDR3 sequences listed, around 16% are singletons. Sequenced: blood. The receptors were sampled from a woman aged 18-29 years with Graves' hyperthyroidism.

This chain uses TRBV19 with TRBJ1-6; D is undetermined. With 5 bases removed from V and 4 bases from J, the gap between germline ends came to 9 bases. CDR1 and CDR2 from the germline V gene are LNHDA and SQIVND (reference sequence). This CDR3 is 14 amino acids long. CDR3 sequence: CASSVSQYNSPLHF. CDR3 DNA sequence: TGTGCCAGTAGTGTGAGCCAGTATAATTCACCCCTCCACTTT. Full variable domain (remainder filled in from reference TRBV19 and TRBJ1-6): DGGITQSPKYLFRKEGQNVTLSCEQNLNHDAMYWYRQDPGQGLRLIYYSQIVNDFQKGDIAEGYSVSREKKESFPLTVTSAQKNPTAFYLCASSVSQYNSPLHFGNGTRLTVT.

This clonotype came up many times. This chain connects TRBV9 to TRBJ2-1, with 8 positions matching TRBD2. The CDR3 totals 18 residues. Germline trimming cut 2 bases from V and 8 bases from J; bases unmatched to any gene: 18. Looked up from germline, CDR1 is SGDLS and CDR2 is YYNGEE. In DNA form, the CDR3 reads TGTGCCAGCAGCGTCAGCGGGAGAGCGCCCTGGAATGCTGATGAGCAGTTCTTC. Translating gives CASSVSGRAPWNADEQFF.

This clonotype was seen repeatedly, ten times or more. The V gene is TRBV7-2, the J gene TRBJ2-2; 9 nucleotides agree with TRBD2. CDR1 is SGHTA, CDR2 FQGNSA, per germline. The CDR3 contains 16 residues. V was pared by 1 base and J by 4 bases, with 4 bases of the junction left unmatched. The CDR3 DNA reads TGTGCCAGCAGCTTAGGGCGGGGGGGCTCCACCGGGGAGCTGTTTTTT. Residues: CASSLGRGGSTGELFF.